This is a list of T cell receptor beta chains from one sample in a study of molecular identifiers for immune sequencing clone quantification. TCRdb re-called the PCR reads through MiXCR, storing one row per CDR3 protein. The repertoire holds some 680,000 distinct CDR3 sequences, with roughly 25% as singletons. Sequencing used naive CD8+ T cells from blood, with Jurkat cell RNA spiked in. The receptor source for this set is a human donor in good health. Some libraries in this study had Jurkat cell RNA spiked in. The CDR3 runs from the conserved cysteine through the conserved F or W. Each record gives: J gene, V gene, D gene, clone size, CDR3 protein, CDR3 DNA. The D gene is left open where the match is weak. Not every row has a clone size; where given, it reads once, few, many or a size class.

TRBJ1-2 TRBV4-1 NA NA CASSRPNSASGYTF TGCGCCAGCAGCCGCCCGAACTCGGCCTCCGGCTACACCTTC
TRBJ2-7 TRBV20-1 TRBD1 NA CSAAAPYRGRLTYEQYF TGCAGTGCTGCCGCGCCCTACAGGGGGCGTTTAACCTACGAGCAGTACTTC
TRBJ1-1 TRBV27 NA NA CASSLSPGPKTEAFF TGTGCCAGCAGTTTATCACCAGGGCCGAAAACTGAAGCTTTCTTT
TRBJ2-7 TRBV6-5 TRBD1 few CASSHRDSYYEQYF TGTGCCAGCAGTCATAGGGACAGCTACTACGAGCAGTACTTC
TRBJ1-1 TRBV7-9 NA few CASSHKRLRMNTEAFF TGTGCCAGCAGCCATAAGCGACTGAGAATGAACACTGAAGCTTTCTTT
TRBJ2-5 TRBV28 TRBD1 few CASRVPYRGLETQYF TGTGCCAGCAGGGTCCCTTACAGGGGGCTAGAGACCCAGTACTTC
TRBJ1-4 TRBV12-3/TRBV12-4 NA many CASSLRDRIGSNEKLFF TGTGCCAGCAGTTTAAGGGACCGGATCGGGTCGAATGAAAAACTGTTTTTT
TRBJ2-7 TRBV7-2 TRBD2 many CASTPGAGHSYEQYF TGTGCCAGCACCCCTGGAGCGGGGCACTCCTACGAGCAGTACTTC
TRBJ1-2 TRBV4-1 TRBD1 few CASSQDRTGIYGYTF TGCGCCAGCAGCCAAGATCGGACAGGAATTTATGGCTACACCTTC
TRBJ2-1 TRBV7-6 NA few CASSLVAGGYSYNEQFF TGTGCCAGCAGCTTAGTGGCAGGCGGCTATTCCTACAATGAGCAGTTCTTC
TRBJ2-3 TRBV5-6 NA few CASSWGTTDTQYF TGTGCCAGCAGCTGGGGGACCACAGATACGCAGTATTTT
TRBJ2-3 TRBV16 TRBD2 many CASSQSRLASTDTQYF TGTGCCAGCAGCCAATCGCGACTAGCGAGCACAGATACGCAGTATTTT
TRBJ2-1 TRBV4-3 TRBD2 many CASSQDQDNYRLSGRNEQFF TGCGCCAGCAGCCAAGATCAGGACAACTATAGACTAAGCGGGAGGAATGAGCAGTTCTTC
TRBJ2-3 TRBV7-2 TRBD1 NA CACSLPRGPGQGITDTQYF TGTGCCTGCAGCTTACCCCGCGGACCGGGACAGGGGATAACAGATACGCAGTATTTT
TRBJ2-2 TRBV11-2 NA NA CASRGLMNTGELFF TGTGCCAGCAGGGGTCTAATGAACACCGGGGAGCTGTTTTTT
TRBJ2-3 TRBV29-1 NA many CSVRRGTLQYF TGCAGCGTGAGACGTGGCACTTTGCAGTATTTT
TRBJ2-7 TRBV2 TRBD2 few CASSESLGGPSYEQYF TGTGCCAGCAGCGAAAGCCTGGGAGGGCCCTCGTACGAGCAGTACTTC
TRBJ2-5 TRBV9 NA NA CASSVGGTRLQETQYF TGTGCCAGCAGCGTAGGGGGAACCCGTCTTCAAGAGACCCAGTACTTC
TRBJ2-3 TRBV19 TRBD2 many CASSASGSDTQYF TGTGCCAGTAGTGCTAGCGGGAGTGATACGCAGTATTTT
TRBJ1-1 TRBV11-2 NA NA CASSRTDGNEAFF TGTGCCAGCAGCAGGACCGACGGCAATGAAGCTTTCTTT
TRBJ2-3 TRBV14 TRBD2 many CASSQDHWTSQSTQYF TGTGCCAGCAGCCAAGATCACTGGACTAGTCAGTCCACGCAGTATTTT
TRBJ1-4 TRBV6-6 TRBD1 many CASSYQGVEEKLFF TGTGCCAGCAGTTACCAGGGGGTAGAGGAAAAACTGTTTTTT
TRBJ2-7 TRBV24-1 TRBD1 few CATRETGGDEQYF TGTGCCACCAGAGAAACAGGGGGAGACGAGCAGTACTTC
TRBJ1-4 TRBV6-5 NA many CASSYWPSSNEKLFF TGTGCCAGCAGTTATTGGCCCTCCAGTAATGAAAAACTGTTTTTT
TRBJ1-2 TRBV2 NA few CASSYNPPRSSGYTF TGTGCCAGCAGTTATAACCCACCGAGGAGCTCTGGCTACACCTTC
TRBJ2-3 TRBV28 TRBD2 NA CASSLLLRTSGKTDTQYF TGTGCCAGCAGTTTATTGTTGCGGACTAGCGGGAAAACAGATACGCAGTATTTT
TRBJ2-7 TRBV4-3 NA few CASSQGLSSRNEQYF TGCGCCAGCAGCCAAGGTTTGAGCAGTCGGAACGAGCAGTACTTC
TRBJ2-4 TRBV3-1 NA many CASSPSEGGSVLIF TGTGCCAGCAGCCCAAGCGAAGGGGGGTCTGTTCTTATCTTC
TRBJ2-7 TRBV3-1 TRBD2 many CASSHQTSGRYEQYF TGTGCCAGCAGCCACCAGACTAGCGGGAGGTACGAGCAGTACTTC
TRBJ2-7 TRBV27 NA NA CASSLGDSYEKYF TGTGCCAGCAGTTTAGGTGACAGCTACGAGAAGTACTTC
TRBJ2-3 TRBV19 NA NA CASESWAREGDTQYF TGTGCCAGTGAGTCGTGGGCCAGGGAAGGAGATACGCAGTATTTT
TRBJ2-4 TRBV5-6 TRBD2 NA CASSLGAGVGKNIQYF TGTGCCAGCAGCTTGGGTGCGGGAGTTGGCAAAAACATTCAGTACTTC
TRBJ2-3 TRBV27 NA many CASSLRPTFTDTQYF TGTGCCAGCAGTTTACGACCGACCTTCACAGATACGCAGTATTTT
TRBJ2-1 TRBV24-1 NA NA CATSDFTGYNEQFF TGTGCCACCAGTGACTTCACAGGGTACAATGAGCAGTTCTTC
TRBJ1-1 TRBV5-1 NA NA CASSLRHRVPNTEAFF TGCGCCAGCAGCTTACGGCACAGGGTACCGAACACTGAAGCTTTCTTT
TRBJ2-3 TRBV4-3 NA many CASSHTGDTQYF TGCGCCAGCAGCCATACAGGGGATACGCAGTATTTT
TRBJ1-6 TRBV27 NA few CASRPGQDNSPLHF TGTGCCAGCAGACCGGGACAAGATAATTCACCCCTCCACTTT
TRBJ2-1 TRBV11-2 NA NA CASSINQGNEQFF TGTGCCAGCAGCATAAATCAGGGGAATGAGCAGTTCTTC
TRBJ2-5 TRBV7-2 NA many CASSSGRRVETQYF TGTGCCAGCAGCTCTGGCAGGAGGGTAGAGACCCAGTACTTC
TRBJ2-2 TRBV12-3/TRBV12-4 TRBD1 few CASIPPPGQGDPGELFF TGTGCCAGCATCCCCCCACCGGGACAGGGCGATCCCGGGGAGCTGTTTTTT
TRBJ2-7 TRBV29-1 TRBD1 NA CSVEVRDRNYEQYF TGCAGCGTTGAAGTGAGGGACAGGAATTACGAGCAGTACTTC
TRBJ2-7 TRBV7-9 TRBD2 many CASSSPSGSSEQYF TGTGCCAGCAGCTCCCCTAGCGGGAGTTCCGAGCAGTACTTC